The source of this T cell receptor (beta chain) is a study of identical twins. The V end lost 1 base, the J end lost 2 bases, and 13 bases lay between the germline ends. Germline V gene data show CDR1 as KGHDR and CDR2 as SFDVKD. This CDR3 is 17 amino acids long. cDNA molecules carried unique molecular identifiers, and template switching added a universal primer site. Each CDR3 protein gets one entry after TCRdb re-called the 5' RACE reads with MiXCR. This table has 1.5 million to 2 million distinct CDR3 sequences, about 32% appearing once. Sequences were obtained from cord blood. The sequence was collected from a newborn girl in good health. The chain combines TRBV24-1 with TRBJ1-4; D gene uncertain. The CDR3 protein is CATSDFGSPGTNEKLFF. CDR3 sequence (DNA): TGTGCCACCAGTGATTTCGGCAGCCCGGGTACTAATGAAAAACTGTTTTTT.